This is a list of T cell receptor beta chains from one sample in a study of shared clonotypes between healthy human individuals. Method: immunoSEQ multiplex PCR; TCRdb's copy keeps in-frame clones and lacks some. The sample records about 1.5 million clones, 95% to 97% being singletons. The sequenced sample was naive CD4+ T cells sorted from blood. These receptors all come from a man aged 25-45 years in good health. The CDR3 runs from the conserved cysteine through the conserved F or W. The D gene is left open where the match is weak. Size tells how often a clone was seen (once, few, many) or the class of an expanded clone, and some rows leave it out.

v_gene,d_gene,abundance,j_gene,CDR3aa,CDR3nt
TRBV5-1,.,.,TRBJ1-2,CASSLAGDRWGYTF,TGCGCCAGCAGCTTGGCCGGAGACCGGTGGGGCTACACCTTC
TRBV4-3,.,.,TRBJ2-2,CASSQDPRVTGELFF,TGCGCCAGCAGCCAAGATCCCAGGGTTACCGGGGAGCTGTTTTTT
TRBV28,TRBD1,.,TRBJ2-2,CASSLGQGTGELFF,TGTGCCAGCAGTTTGGGACAGGGCACCGGGGAGCTGTTTTTT
TRBV6-5,.,.,TRBJ2-7,CASHPDPALEQYF,TGTGCCAGCCACCCCGACCCGGCTCTCGAGCAGTACTTC
TRBV7-2,TRBD2,.,TRBJ2-2,CASSLHLAGVGIGELFF,TGTGCCAGCAGCTTACATCTAGCGGGAGTGGGCATCGGGGAGCTGTTTTTT
TRBV27,TRBD1,.,TRBJ2-7,CASSPGTGLYEQYF,TGTGCCAGCTCTCCCGGGACAGGCCTCTACGAGCAGTACTTC
TRBV2,TRBD2,.,TRBJ2-1,CASQIAGGPANEQFF,TGTGCCAGCCAGATAGCGGGAGGGCCGGCCAATGAGCAGTTCTTC
TRBV29-1,TRBD1,.,TRBJ2-7,CSATGTGAAYALGQYF,TGCAGCGCCACCGGGACAGGGGCCGCGTACGCCTTGGGGCAGTACTTC
TRBV11-2,TRBD2,.,TRBJ2-1,CASSFSSGGYNEQFF,TGTGCCAGCAGCTTTTCTAGCGGGGGATACAATGAGCAGTTCTTC
TRBV14,.,.,TRBJ1-2,CASSQGHPSGYGYTF,TGTGCCAGCAGCCAAGGTCACCCCTCGGGCTATGGCTACACCTTC
TRBV5-4,.,.,TRBJ2-1,CASSLPTGNNEQFF,TGTGCCAGCAGCCTTCCAACAGGAAACAATGAGCAGTTCTTC
TRBV7-3,TRBD2,.,TRBJ2-5,CASSLTGTIQETQYF,TGTGCCAGCAGCTTAACGGGGACTATACAAGAGACCCAGTACTTC
TRBV10-3,.,.,TRBJ2-7,CAISDVRQGHEQYF,TGTGCCATCAGTGACGTCCGGCAGGGCCACGAGCAGTACTTC
TRBV29-1,.,.,TRBJ2-3,CSVEASSLSTDTQYF,TGCAGCGTTGAAGCTTCTAGCCTTAGCACAGATACGCAGTATTTT
TRBV7-3,.,.,TRBJ2-2,CASSPHARYTGELFF,TGTGCCAGCAGCCCCCACGCCCGGTACACCGGGGAGCTGTTTTTT
TRBV6-1,.,.,TRBJ2-4,CASSPRSRGKNIQYF,TGTGCCAGCAGTCCCCGGAGCCGAGGCAAAAACATTCAGTACTTC
TRBV6-1,TRBD1,.,TRBJ1-5,CASSEGTGAGNQPQHF,TGTGCCAGCAGTGAGGGGACAGGGGCCGGCAATCAGCCCCAGCATTTT
TRBV5-1,.,.,TRBJ1-1,CASSFTTGENTEAFF,TGCGCCAGCAGCTTTACTACAGGAGAGAACACTGAAGCTTTCTTT
TRBV6-1,TRBD1,.,TRBJ2-1,CASTTGAIYNEQFF,TGTGCCAGCACAACAGGGGCCATCTACAATGAGCAGTTCTTC
TRBV2,TRBD1,.,TRBJ2-7,CASSGQGTLGYEQYF,TGTGCCAGCAGTGGACAGGGTACCCTCGGCTACGAGCAGTACTTC
TRBV6-5,.,.,TRBJ1-4,CASSYSTGTNEKLFF,TGTGCCAGCAGTTACTCAACAGGAACTAATGAAAAACTGTTTTTT
TRBV2,TRBD1,.,TRBJ1-5,CASRVTGGGNQPQHF,TGTGCCAGCAGAGTCACAGGGGGGGGCAATCAGCCCCAGCATTTT
TRBV11-2,.,.,TRBJ2-2,CASAYLGGTPGELFF,TGTGCCAGCGCCTATTTAGGCGGGACACCCGGGGAGCTGTTTTTT
TRBV7-2,.,.,TRBJ1-2,CASSLGQDTNYGYTF,TGTGCCAGCAGCTTAGGCCAGGATACTAACTATGGCTACACCTTC
TRBV7-3,.,.,TRBJ2-1,CASSLSRNNEQFF,TGTGCCAGCAGCTTATCGCGGAACAATGAGCAGTTCTTC
TRBV5-1,.,.,TRBJ2-3,CASSLSVAGVTDTQYF,TGCGCCAGCAGCTTAAGCGTCGCAGGGGTTACAGATACGCAGTATTTT
TRBV7-2,.,once,TRBJ2-3,CASSSTRDTQYF,TGTGCCAGCAGCTCCACCAGAGATACGCAGTATTTT
TRBV6-6,.,once,TRBJ1-4,CASSYQFQGNEKLFF,TGTGCCAGCAGTTACCAATTCCAGGGGAATGAAAAACTGTTTTTT
TRBV10-3,.,.,TRBJ2-1,CAIRGQSTYNEQFF,TGTGCCATCAGAGGACAGTCTACCTACAATGAGCAGTTCTTC
TRBV9,TRBD2,.,TRBJ2-7,CASSVRAGGPYEQYF,TGTGCCAGCAGCGTACGAGCGGGAGGGCCTTACGAGCAGTACTTC
TRBV30,.,.,TRBJ2-3,CAWRQGSTDTQYF,TGTGCCTGGAGGCAGGGTTCTACAGATACGCAGTATTTT
TRBV6-6,TRBD2,once,TRBJ2-2,CASRPASGGAGELFF,TGTGCCAGCAGGCCTGCTAGCGGGGGTGCCGGGGAGCTGTTTTTT
TRBV5-1,TRBD2,.,TRBJ2-1,CASAGTSGFNEQFF,TGCGCCAGCGCCGGGACTAGCGGGTTTAATGAGCAGTTCTTC
TRBV4-1,.,.,TRBJ2-5,CASSQVPGTETQYF,TGCGCCAGCAGCCAAGTCCCCGGCACGGAGACCCAGTACTTC
TRBV7-8,.,.,TRBJ2-7,CASSLVWGYSEQYF,TGTGCCAGCAGCTTAGTGTGGGGATATAGCGAGCAGTACTTC
TRBV10-3,TRBD2,.,TRBJ2-7,CAISGTSGSSRNEQYF,TGTGCCATCAGTGGCACTAGCGGGAGTTCGAGAAACGAGCAGTACTTC
TRBV29-1,.,.,TRBJ1-1,CSPQLMKIRGLNPPGTEAFF,TGCAGCCCACAACTCATGAAAATCAGGGGACTCAACCCTCCGGGCACTGAAGCTTTCTTT
TRBV29-1,.,once,TRBJ2-2,CSVRRTANTGELFF,TGCAGCGTTCGGAGGACAGCCAACACCGGGGAGCTGTTTTTT
TRBV7-9,.,.,TRBJ1-1,CASSLVGGNTEAFF,TGTGCCAGCAGCTTAGTTGGAGGGAACACTGAAGCTTTCTTT
TRBV7-9,.,.,TRBJ2-3,CASSRGLSTDTQYF,TGTGCCAGCAGCCGGGGACTGAGCACAGATACGCAGTATTTT
TRBV7-2,.,.,TRBJ2-7,CASSLGASYEQYF,TGTGCCAGCAGCTTAGGGGCCTCCTACGAGCAGTACTTC
TRBV5-1,.,.,TRBJ2-5,CASSLMVAGETQYF,TGCGCCAGCAGCTTAATGGTCGCCGGGGAGACCCAGTACTTC